A selection of T cell receptor beta chains follows, all from one sample in a study of blood T cell repertoires in COVID-19. Data came from immunoSEQ multiplex PCR; TCRdb stores just in-frame clones and leaves some out. The repertoire includes 120,000 or so clones, 81% of them detected once, and approximately 18% sits in the top ten. The sequencing sample was made of peripheral blood. The source of these receptors is a man under 40 with COVID-19, enrolled during active disease. The CDR3 runs from the conserved cysteine through the conserved F or W. The order of the fields is D gene, clone size, V gene, J gene, CDR3 DNA, CDR3 protein. A D gene is named only where the DNA matches it firmly. Size tells how often a clone was seen (once, few, many) or the class of an expanded clone, and some rows leave it out.

>TRBD1|NA|TRBV29-1|TRBJ2-1
TGCAGCGTTGGCCGGGACAGGTACAATGAGCAGTTCTTC
CSVGRDRYNEQFF
>NA|NA|TRBV4-3|TRBJ2-7
TGCGCCAGCAGTTACCTTTATCAGGGGAAGTACGAGCAGTACTTC
CASSYLYQGKYEQYF
>NA|once|TRBV4-2|TRBJ2-7
TGTGCCAGCAGCGAAACAGGTACAGCCTACGAGCAGTACTTC
CASSETGTAYEQYF
>TRBD1|NA|TRBV5-1|TRBJ2-7
TGCGCCAGCAGCTACGACAGGGGAGATGGAAGCGAGCAGTACTTC
CASSYDRGDGSEQYF
>TRBD1|NA|TRBV2|TRBJ1-4
TGTGCCAGCAGTGAAACGACAGGGCCGGTCAATGAAAAACTGTTTTTT
CASSETTGPVNEKLFF
>NA|NA|TRBV19|TRBJ2-3
TGTGCCAGTAGACATTCAGGGGTTCAGGCAGATACGCAGTATTTT
CASRHSGVQADTQYF
>TRBD1|NA|TRBV15|TRBJ1-5
TGTGCCACCAGCAGAGAGACAGGGGGCGGGAAGCCCCAGCATTTT
CATSRETGGGKPQHF
>NA|NA|TRBV5-6|TRBJ1-5
TGTGCCAGCAGCTTCGGTGCGGTGGGTAGTAATCAGCCCCAGCATTTT
CASSFGAVGSNQPQHF
>NA|NA|TRBV19|TRBJ2-1
TGTGCCAGTAGTTTCGCCCTGGCCGGAGATGAGCAGTTCTTC
CASSFALAGDEQFF
>NA|once|TRBV5-1|TRBJ1-6
TGCGCCAGCAGCTTAACGGATGGCGGGGAACGCCGCTTT
CASSLTDGGERRF
>TRBD1|NA|TRBV7-9|TRBJ2-5
TGTGCCAGCAGGTCCGCGTCGTCGCGGCCAGGGGGCGCAGGAGAGACCCAGTACTTC
CASRSASSRPGGAGETQYF
>NA|NA|TRBV6-5|TRBJ1-3
TGTGCCAGCAAAAGATCCGGGGACTCTGGAAACACCATATATTTT
CASKRSGDSGNTIYF
>NA|NA|TRBV6-5|TRBJ2-7
TGTGCCAGCAGTAAAACAGGGTTAAGCTCCTACGAGCAGTACTTC
CASSKTGLSSYEQYF
>TRBD2|NA|TRBV28|TRBJ2-7
TGTGCCAGCAACCCCCGGGGTAGCGGGAACTCCTACGAGCAGTACTTC
CASNPRGSGNSYEQYF
>TRBD2|NA|TRBV7-2|TRBJ2-7
TGTGCCAGCAGGCAAGCGGGGGTATACGAGCAGTACTTC
CASRQAGVYEQYF
>TRBD1|many|TRBV27|TRBJ1-6
TGTGCCAGCAGTTTACAGGGGGGATTTAATTCACCCCTCCACTTT
CASSLQGGFNSPLHF
>NA|NA|TRBV7-8|TRBJ2-3
TGTGCCAGCAGCTCCTGGTCGAGTCCACGCACAGATACGCAGTATTTT
CASSSWSSPRTDTQYF
>NA|NA|TRBV7-9|TRBJ1-3
TGTGCCAGCAGCCTGATGACAGCTGGAAACACCATATATTTT
CASSLMTAGNTIYF
>NA|once|TRBV2|TRBJ1-6
TGTGCCAGCAGTGAAGAACAGGGTATCAATTCACCCCTCCACTTT
CASSEEQGINSPLHF
>NA|NA|TRBV11-3|TRBJ1-1
TGTGCCAGCATCAAAGAGACGGGAGACAGTTCCAGGCCCCACACTGAAGCTTTCTTT
CASIKETGDSSRPHTEAFF
>NA|few|TRBV2|TRBJ2-7
TGTGCCAGCAGTTACAGTGAGGAGCAGTACTTC
CASSYSEEQYF
>TRBD2|NA|TRBV4-2|TRBJ2-3
TGTGCCAGCAGCCAAGATTTGGGGGGGAACACAGATACGCAGTATTTT
CASSQDLGGNTDTQYF
>NA|once|TRBV7-2|TRBJ2-3
TGTGCCAGCAGCTTCGCGGCCGGGGATACGCAGTATTTT
CASSFAAGDTQYF
>NA|NA|TRBV11-3|TRBJ2-6
TGTGCCAGCAGTCGAGGGGGAACTGGGGCCAACGTCCTGACTTTC
CASSRGGTGANVLTF
>TRBD1|NA|TRBV11-3|TRBJ2-7
TGTGCCAGCAGCTCCCTGGGACAGGGGAGGAACGAGCAGTACTTC
CASSSLGQGRNEQYF
>NA|NA|TRBV11-1|TRBJ2-3
TGTGCCAGCAGCTCCCTCAGAGGCCTCACAGATACGCAGTATTTT
CASSSLRGLTDTQYF
>TRBD1|NA|TRBV30|TRBJ1-4
TGTGCCTGGAGGCGAGGGGACAGGAAGGATGAAAAACTGTTTTTT
CAWRRGDRKDEKLFF
>NA|NA|TRBV28|TRBJ1-5
TGTGCCAGCAGGGGGGAGGTACGGTTTAGCAATCAGCCCCAGCATTTT
CASRGEVRFSNQPQHF
>NA|NA|TRBV18|TRBJ1-1
TGTGCCAGCTCACCACCCACACAGAGCACGATGGGCACTGAAGCTTTCTTT
CASSPPTQSTMGTEAFF